This is a list of T cell receptor beta chains from one sample in a study of Ad26.COV2.S vaccination and SARS-CoV-2 variants. Libraries were prepared by immunoSEQ multiplex PCR; TCRdb keeps only in-frame clonotypes and omits some of them. The profile shows roughly 450,000 clones, 75% to 95% of them singletons. The sequences come from peripheral blood, collected in a trial of Ad26.COV2.S vaccine versus placebo. These receptor sequences come from a person aged 18-60 years who received the Ad26.COV2.S COVID-19 vaccine or a placebo. The CDR3 runs from the conserved cysteine through the conserved F or W. The order of the fields is V gene, J gene, D gene, clone size, CDR3 length, CDR3 DNA, CDR3 protein. D genes are given only for firm matches. A clone size is listed for some rows: how often the clone was seen (once, few, many), or a class if it is expanded.

V gene: TRBV19
J gene: TRBJ2-2
D gene: TRBD2
clone size: -
CDR3 length: 18
CDR3 DNA: TGTGCCAGTAGTACCGAAAATCTAGCGGGAACGAACACCGGGGAGCTGTTTTTT
CDR3 protein: CASSTENLAGTNTGELFF

V gene: TRBV6-5
J gene: TRBJ2-5
D gene: -
clone size: -
CDR3 length: 11
CDR3 DNA: TGTGCCAGCACCAGGGGAGAGACCCAGTACTTC
CDR3 protein: CASTRGETQYF

V gene: TRBV5-4
J gene: TRBJ1-2
D gene: -
clone size: -
CDR3 length: 12
CDR3 DNA: TGTGCCAGCAGCTTGGGTTATAATGGCTACACCTTC
CDR3 protein: CASSLGYNGYTF

V gene: TRBV12-3/TRBV12-4
J gene: TRBJ1-5
D gene: TRBD1
clone size: -
CDR3 length: 13
CDR3 DNA: TGTGCCAGCAGTCTAAACAGGGGGCAGCCCCAGCATTTT
CDR3 protein: CASSLNRGQPQHF

V gene: TRBV5-1
J gene: TRBJ2-7
D gene: -
clone size: -
CDR3 length: 16
CDR3 DNA: TGCGCCAGCAGCTTGCTGGATTATTCGGTCAGCTACGAGCAGTACTTC
CDR3 protein: CASSLLDYSVSYEQYF

V gene: TRBV28
J gene: TRBJ1-5
D gene: -
clone size: -
CDR3 length: 13
CDR3 DNA: TGTGCCAGCAGTTTGCTGGGGAATCAGCCCCAGCATTTT
CDR3 protein: CASSLLGNQPQHF

V gene: TRBV15
J gene: TRBJ1-1
D gene: -
clone size: few
CDR3 length: 13
CDR3 DNA: TGTGCCACCAGCAGACGGGAGAACACTGAAGCTTTCTTT
CDR3 protein: CATSRRENTEAFF

V gene: TRBV7-3
J gene: TRBJ2-5
D gene: -
clone size: -
CDR3 length: 13
CDR3 DNA: TGTGCCAGCAGATATAGACAGCAAGAGACCCAGTACTTC
CDR3 protein: CASRYRQQETQYF

V gene: TRBV27
J gene: TRBJ2-2
D gene: TRBD1
clone size: -
CDR3 length: 15
CDR3 DNA: TGTGCCAGCAGTCTACGACAGGGGGAGTCCGGGGAGCTGTTTTTT
CDR3 protein: CASSLRQGESGELFF

V gene: TRBV27
J gene: TRBJ1-1
D gene: -
clone size: -
CDR3 length: 14
CDR3 DNA: TGTGCCAGCAGTTTAATAAACACCAACACTGAAGCTTTCTTT
CDR3 protein: CASSLINTNTEAFF

V gene: TRBV4-3
J gene: TRBJ1-2
D gene: -
clone size: -
CDR3 length: 14
CDR3 DNA: TGCGCCAGCAGCCAAAAACAGGGTCCCCATGGCTACACCTTC
CDR3 protein: CASSQKQGPHGYTF

V gene: TRBV19
J gene: TRBJ2-7
D gene: -
clone size: -
CDR3 length: 14
CDR3 DNA: TGTGCCAGTAGGCCCTCAGGGAACCTGAACGAGCAGTACTTC
CDR3 protein: CASRPSGNLNEQYF

V gene: TRBV3-1/TRBV3-2
J gene: TRBJ1-3
D gene: -
clone size: -
CDR3 length: 14
CDR3 DNA: TGTGCCAGCAGCCAAGCTAGCTCTGGAAACACCATATATTTT
CDR3 protein: CASSQASSGNTIYF

V gene: TRBV7-9
J gene: TRBJ2-1
D gene: -
clone size: -
CDR3 length: 14
CDR3 DNA: TGTGCCAGCAGCATAGGAGGGACAGTCACTGAGCAGTTCTTC
CDR3 protein: CASSIGGTVTEQFF

V gene: TRBV19
J gene: TRBJ2-7
D gene: -
clone size: -
CDR3 length: 16
CDR3 DNA: TGTGCCAGTAGTACCATTTACAGGTCCAGCTCCTACGAGCAGTACTTC
CDR3 protein: CASSTIYRSSSYEQYF

V gene: TRBV28
J gene: TRBJ1-2
D gene: TRBD1
clone size: -
CDR3 length: 14
CDR3 DNA: TGTGCCAGCAGTTTGACAGGGGGGAACTATGGCTACACCTTC
CDR3 protein: CASSLTGGNYGYTF